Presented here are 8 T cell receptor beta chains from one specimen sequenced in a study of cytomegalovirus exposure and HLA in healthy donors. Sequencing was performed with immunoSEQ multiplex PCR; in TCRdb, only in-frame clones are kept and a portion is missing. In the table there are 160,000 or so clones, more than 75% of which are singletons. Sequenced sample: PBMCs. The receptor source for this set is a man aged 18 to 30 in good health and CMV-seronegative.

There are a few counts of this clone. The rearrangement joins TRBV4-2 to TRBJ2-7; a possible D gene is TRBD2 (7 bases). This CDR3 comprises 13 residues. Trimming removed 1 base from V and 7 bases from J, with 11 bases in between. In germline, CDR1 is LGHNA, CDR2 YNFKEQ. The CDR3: CASSQGGGREQYF. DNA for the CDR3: TGTGCCAGCAGCCAAGGCGGGGGCAGGGAGCAGTACTTC.

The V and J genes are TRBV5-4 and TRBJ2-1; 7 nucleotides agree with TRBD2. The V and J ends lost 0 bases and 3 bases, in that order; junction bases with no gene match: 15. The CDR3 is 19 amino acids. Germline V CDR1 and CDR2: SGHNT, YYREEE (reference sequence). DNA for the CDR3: TGTGCCAGCAGCTTGGACCTTCCTAGCGGAAACCTAATCTACAATGAGCAGTTCTTC. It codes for CASSLDLPSGNLIYNEQFF.

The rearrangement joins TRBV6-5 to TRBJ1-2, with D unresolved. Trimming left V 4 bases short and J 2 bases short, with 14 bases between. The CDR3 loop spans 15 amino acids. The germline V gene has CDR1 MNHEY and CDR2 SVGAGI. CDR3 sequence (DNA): TGTGCCAGCAGTTCCCCGAGGGTGACAAACTATGGCTACACCTTC. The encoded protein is CASSSPRVTNYGYTF.

CDR3 coding DNA: TGTGCCAGCAGCTTAGCGAGACTAGCGGGAGAGTGGAGGCAAGAGACCCAGTACTTC. Translation: CASSLARLAGEWRQETQYF. The chain carries TRBV7-8 and TRBJ2-5, with TRBD2 matching over 12 bases. This CDR3 comprises 19 residues. The V and J ends lost 0 bases and 2 bases, in that order; junction bases with no gene match: 10. Germline V gene sequence: CDR1 SGHVS, CDR2 FQNEAQ.

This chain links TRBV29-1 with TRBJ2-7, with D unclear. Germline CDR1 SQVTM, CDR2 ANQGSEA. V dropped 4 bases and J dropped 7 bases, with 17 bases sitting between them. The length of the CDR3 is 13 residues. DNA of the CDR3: TGCAGCGTTGGTGTCGGCGTTGAGGATGAGCAGTACTTC. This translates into CSVGVGVEDEQYF.

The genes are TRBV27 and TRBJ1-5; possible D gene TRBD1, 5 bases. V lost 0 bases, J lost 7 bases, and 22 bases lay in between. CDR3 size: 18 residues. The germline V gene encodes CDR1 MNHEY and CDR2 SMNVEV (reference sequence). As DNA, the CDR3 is TGTGCCAGCAGTTTATCGAAAGGCTTTAGGGGAATGGAACAGCCCCAGCATTTT. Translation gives CASSLSKGFRGMEQPQHF.

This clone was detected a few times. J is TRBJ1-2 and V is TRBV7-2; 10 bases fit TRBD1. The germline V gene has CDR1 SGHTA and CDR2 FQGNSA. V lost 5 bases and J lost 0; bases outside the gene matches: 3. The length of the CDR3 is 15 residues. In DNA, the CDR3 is TGTGCCAGCAGCCTTGGACAGGGGGCTAACTATGGCTACACCTTC. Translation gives CASSLGQGANYGYTF.

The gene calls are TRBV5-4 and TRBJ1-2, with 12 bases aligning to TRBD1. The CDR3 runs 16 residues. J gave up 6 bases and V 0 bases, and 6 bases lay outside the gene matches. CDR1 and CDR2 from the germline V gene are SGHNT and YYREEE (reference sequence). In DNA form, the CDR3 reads TGTGCCAGCAGCTTGGCTGGGGGGACAGGGGGCAATGGCTACACCTTC. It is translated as CASSLAGGTGGNGYTF. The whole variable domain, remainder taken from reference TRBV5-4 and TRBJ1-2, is ETGVTQSPTHLIKTRGQQVTLRCSSQSGHNTVSWYQQALGQGPQFIFQYYREEENGRGNFPPRFSGLQFPNYSSELNVNALELDDSALYLCASSLAGGTGGNGYTFGSGTRLTVV.